Listed here is a single TCR beta chain. The germline V gene encodes CDR1 SGHDN and CDR2 FVKESK. V dropped 4 bases and J dropped 4 bases, with 16 bases sitting between them. This CDR3 is built from 15 residues. In the study's own analysis: Reference gene primer amplification gave estimated nucleated cell counts. Measured with immunoSEQ multiplex PCR; TCRdb has only the in-frame clones, and not every one. V and J calls and clone size are those listed in that table; D and trimming were worked out from the DNA. The sample includes tens of thousands of clones, 83% of them seen just once. This sample is drawn from a study of blood T cell repertoires in COVID-19. About the research overall: T cells, B-cell-depleted T cells, or PBMCs provided the cDNA or gDNA that served as material.

The sample comprised peripheral blood. The chain couples TRBV14 to TRBJ2-5; TRBD2 might be the D (5 bases). The TCR originated in a human donor in a cohort sampled during active COVID-19. CDR3 region: CASSPTLGKSETQYF. The CDR3 DNA sequence: TGTGCCAGCAGCCCAACGCTCGGGAAGTCAGAGACCCAGTACTTC.